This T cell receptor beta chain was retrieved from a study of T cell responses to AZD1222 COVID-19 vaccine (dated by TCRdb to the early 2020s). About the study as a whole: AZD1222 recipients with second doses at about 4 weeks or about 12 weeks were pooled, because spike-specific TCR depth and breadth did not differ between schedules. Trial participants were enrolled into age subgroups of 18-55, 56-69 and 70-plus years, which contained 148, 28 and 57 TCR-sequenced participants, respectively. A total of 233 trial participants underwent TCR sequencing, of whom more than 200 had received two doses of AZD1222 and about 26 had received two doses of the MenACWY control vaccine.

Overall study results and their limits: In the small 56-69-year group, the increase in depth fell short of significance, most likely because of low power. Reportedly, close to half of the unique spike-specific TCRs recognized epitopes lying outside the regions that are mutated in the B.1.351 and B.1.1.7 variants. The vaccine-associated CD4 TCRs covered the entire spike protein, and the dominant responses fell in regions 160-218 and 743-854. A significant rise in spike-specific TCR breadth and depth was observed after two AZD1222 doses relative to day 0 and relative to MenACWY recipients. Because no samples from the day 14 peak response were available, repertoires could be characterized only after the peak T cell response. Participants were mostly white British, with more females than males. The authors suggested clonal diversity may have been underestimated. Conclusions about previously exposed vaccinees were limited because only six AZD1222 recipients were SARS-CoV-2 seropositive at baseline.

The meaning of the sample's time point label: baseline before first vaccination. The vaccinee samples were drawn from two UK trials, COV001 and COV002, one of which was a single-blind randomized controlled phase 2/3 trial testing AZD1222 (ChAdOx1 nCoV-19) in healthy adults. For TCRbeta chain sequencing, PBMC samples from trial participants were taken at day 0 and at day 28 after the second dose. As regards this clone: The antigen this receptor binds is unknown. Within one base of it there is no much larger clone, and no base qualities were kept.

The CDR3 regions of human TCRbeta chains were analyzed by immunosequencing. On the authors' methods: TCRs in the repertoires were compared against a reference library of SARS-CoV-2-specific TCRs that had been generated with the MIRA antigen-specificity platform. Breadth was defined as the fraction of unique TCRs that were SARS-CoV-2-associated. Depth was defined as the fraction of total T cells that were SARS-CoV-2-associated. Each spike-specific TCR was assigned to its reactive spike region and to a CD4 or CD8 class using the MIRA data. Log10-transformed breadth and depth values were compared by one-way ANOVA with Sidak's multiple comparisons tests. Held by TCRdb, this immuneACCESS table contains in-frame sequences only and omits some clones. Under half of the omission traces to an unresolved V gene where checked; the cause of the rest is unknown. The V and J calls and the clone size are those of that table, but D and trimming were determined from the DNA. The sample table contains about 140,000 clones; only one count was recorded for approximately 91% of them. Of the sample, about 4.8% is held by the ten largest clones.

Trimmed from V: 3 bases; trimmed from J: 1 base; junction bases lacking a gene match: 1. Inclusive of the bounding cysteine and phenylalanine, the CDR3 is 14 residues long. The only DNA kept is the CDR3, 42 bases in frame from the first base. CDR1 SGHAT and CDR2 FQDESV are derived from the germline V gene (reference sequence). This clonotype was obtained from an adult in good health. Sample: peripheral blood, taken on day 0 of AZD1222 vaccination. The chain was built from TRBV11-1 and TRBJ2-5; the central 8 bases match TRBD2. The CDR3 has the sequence CASSFSGAQETQYF. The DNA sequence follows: TGTGCCAGCAGCTTTAGCGGGGCCCAAGAGACCCAGTACTTC.